This TCR beta chain derives from a study of beta chain features in type 1 diabetes. This clone appeared a few times. Sequencing targeted expressed TCRB transcripts, as all isolated RNA had been reverse transcribed. The method was immunoSEQ multiplex PCR; TCRdb's version includes in-frame clones alone and lacks a portion of them. The data show fewer than 350,000 clones, roughly a fifth seen once. Source material: naive CD4+ T cells from blood. The sequence was collected from a woman between 18 and 30 years old in good health.

The chain's CDR3 is CASSFFGGDQPQHF. The CDR3 nucleotides read TGTGCCAGCAGCTTTTTTGGGGGCGATCAGCCCCAGCATTTT. The genes are TRBV7-9 and TRBJ1-5; a possible D gene is TRBD1 (6 bases). Looked up from germline, CDR1 is SEHNR and CDR2 is FQNEAQ (reference sequence). V lost 3 bases to trimming and J lost 5 bases, with 11 bases between them. The CDR3 totals 14 residues.